A single TCR beta chain is shown here with its context. No antigen is known for it. V was shortened by 8 bases and J by 6 bases, with 14 bases between the two germline ends. CDR1 and CDR2 (germline): SGHVS, FQNEAQ. This CDR3 region has 13 residues. The data belong to a study of PD-1 blockade in classical Hodgkin lymphoma. Findings and limits, study-wide: Possibly reflecting disease activity or prior therapy, repertoire differences have causes that remain undefined. Newly diagnosed and completely responding patients shared comparable baseline diversity. Exclusion removed patients who began nivolumab under 1 year after ASCT.

Each patient's relapse followed autologous stem cell transplantation, and brentuximab vedotin exposure varied. Patients had relapsed/refractory classical Hodgkin lymphoma with complete response, partial response or progressive disease as best response. TCRdb's copy holds only in-frame clones and misses some; the assay was immunoSEQ multiplex PCR. The sample records about 40,000 clones, 76% being singletons. This TCR was sampled from a human donor with classical Hodgkin lymphoma. This rearrangement joins TRBV7-8 to TRBJ2-1; D is perhaps TRBD1 or TRBD2 (6 bases each). The sequenced sample was peripheral blood mononuclear cells (PBMCs), obtained at baseline. The CDR3 loop is CASAGLQGNEQFF. The CDR3, as DNA: TGTGCCAGCGCAGGACTACAGGGCAATGAGCAGTTCTTC. Based on the CDR3 plus reference TRBV7-8 and TRBJ2-1, the full variable domain is GAGVSQSPRYKVAKRGQDVALRCDPISGHVSLFWYQQALGQGPEFLTYFQNEAQLDKSGLPSDRFFAERPEGSVSTLKIQRTQQEDSAVYLCASAGLQGNEQFFGPGTRLTVL.